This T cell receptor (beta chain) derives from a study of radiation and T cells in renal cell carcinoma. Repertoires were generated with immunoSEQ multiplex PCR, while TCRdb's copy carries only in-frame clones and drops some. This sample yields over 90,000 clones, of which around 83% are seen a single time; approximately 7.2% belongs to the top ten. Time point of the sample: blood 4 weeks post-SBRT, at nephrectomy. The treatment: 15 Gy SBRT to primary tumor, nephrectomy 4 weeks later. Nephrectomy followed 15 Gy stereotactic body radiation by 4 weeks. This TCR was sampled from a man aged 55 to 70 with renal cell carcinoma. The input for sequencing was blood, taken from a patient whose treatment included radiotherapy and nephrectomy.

CDR3 residues: CASSQDLRAHEKLFF. CDR3 in DNA: TGCGCCAGCAGCCAAGATCTGAGAGCGCATGAAAAACTGTTTTTT. The chain is built from TRBV4-1 and TRBJ1-4; D gene unclear. Germline V gene sequence: CDR1 MGHRA, CDR2 YSYEKL. There are 15 residues in the CDR3. Trimming left V 0 bases short and J 6 bases short, with 11 bases between.